These T cell receptor beta chains were read from a single sample in a study of control samples from healthy donors and cancer patients. Sequencing was performed with immunoSEQ multiplex PCR; in TCRdb, only in-frame clones are kept and a portion is missing. The sample holds about 97,000 clones, about 90% seen once. The sequenced sample consisted of blood. The receptors stem from a woman under 30 in good health. Both conserved end residues are part of each CDR3. D genes are given only for firm matches. Where a row states a size, it is once, few, many or the class of an expanded clone; other rows omit it.

TRBJ2-5 | - | - | TRBV11-3 | CASSPRRGLETQYF | TGTGCCAGTAGCCCCAGGAGGGGTCTAGAGACCCAGTACTTC
TRBJ1-1 | - | TRBD1 | TRBV11-2 | CASSLDGTGGQRNTEAFF | TGTGCCAGCAGCCTCGATGGGACAGGGGGTCAGAGAAACACTGAAGCTTTCTTT
TRBJ2-1 | - | - | TRBV7-2 | CASSFSGHYNEQFF | TGTGCCAGCAGCTTTAGCGGACACTACAATGAGCAGTTCTTC
TRBJ2-7 | - | - | TRBV15 | CATSRASGGYYEQYF | TGTGCCACCAGCAGAGCCTCTGGGGGGTACTACGAGCAGTACTTC
TRBJ2-7 | - | - | TRBV10-2 | CASNRGGQAYEQYF | TGCGCCAGCAACCGGGGGGGACAGGCCTACGAGCAGTACTTC
TRBJ2-5 | - | TRBD2 | TRBV9 | CASSVGPGGGETQYF | TGTGCCAGCAGCGTAGGTCCGGGGGGAGGAGAGACCCAGTACTTC
TRBJ2-2 | - | TRBD1 | TRBV24-1 | CATSDSDRGDTGELFF | TGTGCCACCAGTGATTCAGACAGGGGCGACACCGGGGAGCTGTTTTTT
TRBJ2-7 | few | TRBD2 | TRBV23-1 | CASSPGLASAYEQYF | TGCGCCAGCAGTCCCGGACTAGCGAGCGCCTACGAGCAGTACTTC
TRBJ1-1 | - | - | TRBV4-1 | CASSQEPWGGLGNTEAFF | TGCGCCAGCAGCCAAGAGCCCTGGGGGGGGTTGGGGAACACTGAAGCTTTCTTT
TRBJ2-7 | - | - | TRBV6-2/TRBV6-3 | CASRYGGVREQYF | TGTGCCAGCAGGTACGGAGGGGTCCGGGAGCAGTACTTC
TRBJ2-3 | - | TRBD2 | TRBV28 | CASSLSALAGSTDTQYF | TGTGCCAGCAGTTTATCTGCCCTAGCGGGGAGCACAGATACGCAGTATTTT
TRBJ2-7 | - | - | TRBV19 | CASSPPGSYEQYF | TGTGCCAGTAGCCCTCCCGGGTCCTACGAGCAGTACTTC
TRBJ1-4 | - | - | TRBV5-6 | CASSSGRPATNEKLFF | TGTGCCAGCAGCTCGGGGCGGCCGGCAACTAATGAAAAACTGTTTTTT
TRBJ2-4 | - | TRBD1 | TRBV19 | CASSGTGGDIQYF | TGTGCCAGCAGTGGGACAGGGGGTGACATTCAGTACTTC
TRBJ1-2 | - | TRBD1 | TRBV24-1 | CATSDLGQGDGGYTF | TGTGCCACCAGTGATTTGGGACAGGGGGATGGAGGCTACACCTTC
TRBJ2-3 | - | TRBD1 | TRBV12-5 | CASGSRTGAERDTQYF | TGTGCTAGTGGTAGCCGGACAGGGGCAGAACGAGATACGCAGTATTTT
TRBJ2-2 | - | - | TRBV5-1 | CASSLAPPTPGELFF | TGCGCCAGCAGCTTGGCCCCGCCGACCCCCGGGGAGCTGTTTTTT
TRBJ1-2 | medium-sized | - | TRBV18 | CASSPPSTGNYGYTF | TGTGCCAGCTCACCCCCATCGACGGGGAACTATGGCTACACCTTC
TRBJ1-6 | - | - | TRBV6-4 | CASSDGDHRYSPLHF | TGTGCCAGCAGTGACGGTGACCATAGGTACTCACCCCTCCACTTT
TRBJ1-4 | - | - | TRBV29-1 | CSVLSGGEKLFF | TGCAGCGTTTTATCGGGAGGTGAAAAACTGTTTTTT
TRBJ2-3 | - | TRBD1 | TRBV5-6 | CASSRDRGGWTDTQYF | TGTGCCAGCAGCAGGGACAGGGGCGGATGGACAGATACGCAGTATTTT
TRBJ2-1 | - | TRBD2 | TRBV11-3 | CASGRTSGYNEQFF | TGTGCCAGCGGGAGGACTAGCGGATACAATGAGCAGTTCTTC
TRBJ2-3 | - | - | TRBV10-2 | CASSDGTGDTQYF | TGCGCCAGCAGTGACGGGACGGGGGATACGCAGTATTTT
TRBJ2-7 | - | - | TRBV6-1 | CASSEVTGRVWEQYF | TGTGCCAGCAGTGAAGTGACAGGTCGAGTTTGGGAGCAGTACTTC
TRBJ2-4 | - | - | TRBV2 | CASVYLAKNIQYF | TGTGCCAGCGTCTATTTAGCCAAAAACATTCAGTACTTC
TRBJ2-7 | - | TRBD1 | TRBV6-2/TRBV6-3 | CASSRWGQVKAEQYF | TGTGCCAGCAGCCGCTGGGGACAGGTTAAGGCCGAGCAGTACTTC
TRBJ2-5 | - | TRBD2 | TRBV7-3 | CASSLTLAGAGQETQYF | TGTGCCAGCAGCTTAACCCTAGCGGGAGCGGGACAAGAGACCCAGTACTTC
TRBJ1-1 | - | - | TRBV5-5 | CASSKDPPREAFF | TGTGCCAGCAGCAAAGACCCCCCCCGTGAAGCTTTCTTT
TRBJ2-2 | once | - | TRBV27 | CASSLLAGKAGELFF | TGTGCCAGCAGTTTATTAGCCGGGAAGGCCGGGGAGCTGTTTTTT
TRBJ1-1 | - | - | TRBV11-3 | CASSLRTANTEAFF | TGTGCCAGCAGCCTACGGACAGCGAACACTGAAGCTTTCTTT
TRBJ2-7 | few | - | TRBV19 | CASSNRQVPEQYF | TGTGCCAGTAGTAACAGACAGGTTCCCGAGCAGTACTTC
TRBJ1-4 | - | - | TRBV2 | CASREGQYEKLFF | TGTGCCAGCAGGGAGGGGCAATATGAAAAACTGTTTTTT
TRBJ1-4 | - | - | TRBV21-1 | CASSKLSHDRGGVEKLFF | TGTGCCAGCAGCAAATTGTCCCACGACCGGGGGGGGGTTGAAAAACTGTTTTTT
TRBJ1-3 | - | - | TRBV12-3/TRBV12-4 | CASRGEGDTIYF | TGTGCCAGCAGGGGCGAGGGAGACACCATATATTTT
TRBJ1-2 | - | TRBD1 | TRBV27 | CASSPMGQGIYGYTF | TGTGCCAGCAGTCCGATGGGACAGGGGATCTATGGCTACACCTTC
TRBJ1-1 | - | TRBD1 | TRBV10-2 | CASSRFTGGGTEAFF | TGCGCCAGCAGTAGATTTACAGGGGGGGGCACTGAAGCTTTCTTT
TRBJ1-1 | - | - | TRBV9 | CASSVVTVNTEAFF | TGTGCCAGCAGCGTAGTGACGGTGAACACTGAAGCTTTCTTT
TRBJ2-5 | - | - | TRBV24-1 | CATSERTGLGETQYF | TGTGCCACCAGTGAGCGCACAGGGCTCGGAGAGACCCAGTACTTC
TRBJ1-4 | - | TRBD1 | TRBV4-1 | CASSQDHRGQGEKLFF | TGCGCCAGCAGCCAAGACCACAGGGGGCAGGGTGAAAAACTGTTTTTT
TRBJ1-2 | - | - | TRBV7-8 | CASSHEGGKKSGYTF | TGTGCCAGCAGTCACGAGGGGGGGAAGAAGTCCGGCTACACCTTC
TRBJ2-1 | - | - | TRBV6-5 | CASSSKTASSYNEQFF | TGTGCCAGCAGTTCCAAGACTGCGAGCTCCTACAATGAGCAGTTCTTC
TRBJ2-7 | - | TRBD2 | TRBV11-3 | CASSLTLAGGEEQYF | TGTGCCAGCAGCTTAACTCTAGCGGGAGGGGAAGAGCAGTACTTC
TRBJ2-6 | - | - | TRBV24-1 | CATSDRTLSSGANVLTF | TGTGCCACCAGTGACCGGACACTGAGCTCTGGGGCCAACGTCCTGACTTTC
TRBJ1-2 | - | - | TRBV29-1 | CSVEGAERGYTF | TGCAGCGTTGAGGGGGCAGAGCGTGGCTACACCTTC
TRBJ1-1 | - | - | TRBV5-1 | CASAPGRSRNTEAFF | TGCGCCAGCGCCCCGGGGAGGTCTAGAAACACTGAAGCTTTCTTT
TRBJ2-3 | - | - | TRBV4-1 | CASSRTEGMADTQYF | TGCGCCAGCAGCCGCACGGAGGGTATGGCAGATACGCAGTATTTT